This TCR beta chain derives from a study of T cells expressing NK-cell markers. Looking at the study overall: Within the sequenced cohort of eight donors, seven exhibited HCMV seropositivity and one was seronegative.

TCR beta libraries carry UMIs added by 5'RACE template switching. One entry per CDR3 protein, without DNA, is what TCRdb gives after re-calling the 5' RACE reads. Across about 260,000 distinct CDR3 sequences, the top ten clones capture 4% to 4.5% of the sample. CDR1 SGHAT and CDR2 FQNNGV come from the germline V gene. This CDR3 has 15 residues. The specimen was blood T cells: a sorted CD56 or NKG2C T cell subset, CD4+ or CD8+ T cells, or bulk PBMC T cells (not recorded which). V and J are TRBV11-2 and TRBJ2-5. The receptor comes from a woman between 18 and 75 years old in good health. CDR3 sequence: CASSLGGGVQETQYF.